Listed below are T cell receptor beta chains from one sample, sequenced in a study of blood T cell repertoires in COVID-19. The table came from immunoSEQ multiplex PCR; TCRdb's copy has only in-frame clones and leaves some out. The repertoire holds over 250,000 clones, with roughly 85% as singletons. The source material was peripheral blood. The receptors derive from a woman between 70 and 85 years old with acute or convalescent COVID-19. Both conserved end residues are part of each CDR3. Size tells how often a clone was seen (once, few, many) or the class of an expanded clone, and some rows leave it out.

CDR3	V	J	size	length
CASSETGFNQPQHF	TRBV2	TRBJ1-5	.	14
CASSTRTGANIQYF	TRBV19	TRBJ2-4	few	14
CASSVDQNYGYTF	TRBV9	TRBJ1-2	.	13
CAISATTVNTEAFF	TRBV10-3	TRBJ1-1	few	14
CASSLWQGHLTGELFF	TRBV27	TRBJ2-2	.	16
CATSRVKNTIYF	TRBV15	TRBJ1-3	once	12
CASSLRLAGDSYNEQFF	TRBV5-5	TRBJ2-1	once	17
CASSPYRATTEAFF	TRBV27	TRBJ1-1	once	14
CASSQVLLAGVYNEQFF	TRBV3-1/TRBV3-2	TRBJ2-1	.	17
CAWSVRRASGLTEAFF	TRBV30	TRBJ1-1	.	16
CASSQTGVHGYTF	TRBV27	TRBJ1-2	.	13
CASSESTGTYEQYF	TRBV2	TRBJ2-7	.	14
CASRNTGNYGYTF	TRBV7-9	TRBJ1-2	.	13
CASSPIAAKTQYF	TRBV3-1/TRBV3-2	TRBJ2-5	.	13
CASRQTGTGEQGPNSPLHF	TRBV3-1/TRBV3-2	TRBJ1-6	.	19
CASSLTRTSTDTQYF	TRBV7-9	TRBJ2-3	.	15
CASSQESRRRYYGYTF	TRBV4-1	TRBJ1-2	.	16
CASSPRETYGYTF	TRBV7-9	TRBJ1-2	few	13
CASSLRGGNYGYTF	TRBV7-3	TRBJ1-2	.	14
CASSLNGGEQFF	TRBV7-3	TRBJ2-1	.	12
CASSPQGGETEAFF	TRBV5-1	TRBJ1-1	.	14
CASSYDLTGYYGYTF	TRBV6-5	TRBJ1-2	.	15
CASSERRGHYEQYF	TRBV6-1	TRBJ2-7	.	14
CASSQDQSGQPQHF	TRBV3-1/TRBV3-2	TRBJ1-5	.	14
CASSTGQGAYEQYF	TRBV3-1/TRBV3-2	TRBJ2-7	.	14
CASSLRTGRAYYGYTF	TRBV5-6	TRBJ1-2	.	16
CASSFRGGTGREKLFF	TRBV27	TRBJ1-4	few	16
CASSGGQARQETQYF	TRBV6-6	TRBJ2-5	.	15
CASSLVVASEAFF	TRBV5-1	TRBJ1-1	.	13